This TCR beta chain was sequenced for a study of cytomegalovirus exposure and HLA in healthy donors. Study conclusions and caveats: Reported results showed that the classifier diagnosed cytomegalovirus status with high specificity and sensitivity. A later analysis appeared to link common viral pathogens to several of the most significant clusters. TCR beta sequences reportedly predicted the HLA-A and HLA-B alleles of most subjects accurately.

Both 60 Vbeta primers and 13 Jbeta primers went into the PCR. Repertoires were generated with immunoSEQ multiplex PCR, while TCRdb's copy carries only in-frame clones and drops some. Of approximately 150,000 clones detected, roughly 79% appear once; the ten largest clones hold around 8.8%. V gave up 5 bases and J gave up 4 bases, with 17 bases separating them. Germline CDR1 reads SEHNR; CDR2 reads FQNEAQ (reference sequence). CDR3 length: 15 residues. Notes on this clone: Its antigen is still unknown.

V gene TRBV7-9 combines with J gene TRBJ2-5; possibly TRBD2 for D (6 bases). This TCR derives from a woman between 55 and 75 years old in good health and CMV-seropositive. Sequenced sample: PBMCs. The CDR3 DNA reads as TGTGCCAGCAGCCCCTTGTTGGGGGGAGGAGAGACCCAGTACTTC. Translated, it gives CASSPLLGGGETQYF.